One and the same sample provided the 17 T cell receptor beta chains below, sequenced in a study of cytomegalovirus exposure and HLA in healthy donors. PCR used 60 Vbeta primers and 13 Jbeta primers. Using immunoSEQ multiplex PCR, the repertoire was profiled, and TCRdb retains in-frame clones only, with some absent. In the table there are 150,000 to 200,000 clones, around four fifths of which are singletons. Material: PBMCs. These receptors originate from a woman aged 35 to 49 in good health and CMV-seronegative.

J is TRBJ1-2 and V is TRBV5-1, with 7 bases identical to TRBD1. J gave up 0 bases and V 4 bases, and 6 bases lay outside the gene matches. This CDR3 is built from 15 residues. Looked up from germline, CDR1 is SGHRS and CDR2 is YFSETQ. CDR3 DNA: TGCGCCAGCAGCCTGCAGGGGGAACCTAACTATGGCTACACCTTC. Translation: CASSLQGEPNYGYTF.

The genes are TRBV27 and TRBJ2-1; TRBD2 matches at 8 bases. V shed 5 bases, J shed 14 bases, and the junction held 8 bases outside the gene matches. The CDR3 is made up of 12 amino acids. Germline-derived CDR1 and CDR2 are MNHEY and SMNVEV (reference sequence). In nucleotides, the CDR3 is TGTGCCAGCAGTCCCATAGCGGGAATTAAGTTCTTC. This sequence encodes CASSPIAGIKFF.

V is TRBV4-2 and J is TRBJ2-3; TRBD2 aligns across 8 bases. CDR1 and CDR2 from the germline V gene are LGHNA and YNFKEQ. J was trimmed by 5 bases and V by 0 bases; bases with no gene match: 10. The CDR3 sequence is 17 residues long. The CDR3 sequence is CASSQDAVAGWVDTQYF. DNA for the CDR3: TGTGCCAGCAGCCAAGACGCAGTAGCGGGATGGGTAGATACGCAGTATTTT.

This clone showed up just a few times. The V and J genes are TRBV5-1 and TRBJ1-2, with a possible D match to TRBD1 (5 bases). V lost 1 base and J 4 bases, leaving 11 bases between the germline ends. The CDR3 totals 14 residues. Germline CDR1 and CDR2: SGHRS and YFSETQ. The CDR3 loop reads CASSLQDSTYGYTF. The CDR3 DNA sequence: TGCGCCAGCAGCTTGCAAGACAGTACCTATGGCTACACCTTC.

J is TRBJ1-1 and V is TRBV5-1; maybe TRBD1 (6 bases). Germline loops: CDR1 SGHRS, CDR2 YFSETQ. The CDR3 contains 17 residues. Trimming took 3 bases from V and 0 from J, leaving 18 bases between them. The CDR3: CASSSNLQGILNTEAFF. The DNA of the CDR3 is TGCGCCAGCAGCTCGAACCTTCAGGGGATCTTGAACACTGAAGCTTTCTTT.

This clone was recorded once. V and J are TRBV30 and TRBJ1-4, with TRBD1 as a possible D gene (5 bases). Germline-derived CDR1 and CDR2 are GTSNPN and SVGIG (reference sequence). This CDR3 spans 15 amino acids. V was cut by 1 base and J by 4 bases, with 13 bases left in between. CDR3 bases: TGTGCCTGGAGTGCCCGGACAAGGAGTAATGAAAAACTGTTTTTT. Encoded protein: CAWSARTRSNEKLFF.

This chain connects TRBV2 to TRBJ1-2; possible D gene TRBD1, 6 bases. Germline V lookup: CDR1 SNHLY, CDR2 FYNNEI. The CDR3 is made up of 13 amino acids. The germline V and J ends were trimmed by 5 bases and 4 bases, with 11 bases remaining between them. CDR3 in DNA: TGTGCCAGCAGTAGGGACACCATCTATGGCTACACCTTC. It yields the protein CASSRDTIYGYTF. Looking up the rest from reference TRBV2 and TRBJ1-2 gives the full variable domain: EPEVTQTPSHQVTQMGQEVILRCVPISNHLYFYWYRQILGQKVEFLVSFYNNEISEKSEIFDDQFSVERPDGSNFTLKIRSTKLEDSAMYFCASSRDTIYGYTFGSGTRLTVV.

In DNA, the CDR3 is TGTGCCAGCAGACCGGGACAGGGGGGGAATGAGCAGTTCTTC. This sequence encodes CASRPGQGGNEQFF. V gene TRBV2 combines with J gene TRBJ2-1, with 11 bases fitting TRBD1. V was pared by 6 bases and J by 7 bases, with 5 bases of the junction left unmatched. Germline-derived CDR1 and CDR2 are SNHLY and FYNNEI. This CDR3 is built from 14 residues.

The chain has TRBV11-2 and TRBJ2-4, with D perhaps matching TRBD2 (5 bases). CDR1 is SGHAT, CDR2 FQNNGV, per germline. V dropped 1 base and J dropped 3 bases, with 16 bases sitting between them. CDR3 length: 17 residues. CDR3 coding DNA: TGTGCCAGCAGCTTAGTCCCCCGGGGAGAAGGCAAAAACATTCAGTACTTC. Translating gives CASSLVPRGEGKNIQYF. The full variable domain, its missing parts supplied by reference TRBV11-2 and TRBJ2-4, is EAGVAQSPRYKIIEKRQSVAFWCNPISGHATLYWYQQILGQGPKLLIQFQNNGVVDDSQLPKDRFSAERLKGVDSTLKIQPAKLEDSAVYLCASSLVPRGEGKNIQYFGAGTRLSVL.

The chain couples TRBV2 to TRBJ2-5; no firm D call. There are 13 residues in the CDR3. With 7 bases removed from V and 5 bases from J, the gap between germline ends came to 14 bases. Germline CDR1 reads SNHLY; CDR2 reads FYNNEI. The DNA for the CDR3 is TGTGCCAGCACCCATTGGTCGGTGGAGACCCAGTACTTC. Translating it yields CASTHWSVETQYF.

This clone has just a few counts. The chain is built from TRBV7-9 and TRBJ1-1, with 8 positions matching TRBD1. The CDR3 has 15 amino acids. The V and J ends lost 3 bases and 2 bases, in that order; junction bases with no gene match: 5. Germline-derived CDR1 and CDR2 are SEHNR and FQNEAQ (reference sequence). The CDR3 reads CASSFNAGGNTEAFF. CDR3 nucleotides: TGTGCCAGCAGCTTTAATGCAGGGGGCAACACTGAAGCTTTCTTT.

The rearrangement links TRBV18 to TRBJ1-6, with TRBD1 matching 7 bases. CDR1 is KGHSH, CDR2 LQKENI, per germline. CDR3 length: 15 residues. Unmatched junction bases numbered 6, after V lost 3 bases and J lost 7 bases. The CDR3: CASSPGTATNSPLHF. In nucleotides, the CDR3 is TGTGCCAGCTCACCCGGGACAGCAACAAATTCACCCCTCCACTTT.

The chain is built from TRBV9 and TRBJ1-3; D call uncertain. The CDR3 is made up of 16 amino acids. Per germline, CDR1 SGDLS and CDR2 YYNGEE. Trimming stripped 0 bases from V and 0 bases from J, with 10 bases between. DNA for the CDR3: TGTGCCAGCAGCGTAGGCGGTTCCCGCTCTGGAAACACCATATATTTT. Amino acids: CASSVGGSRSGNTIYF.

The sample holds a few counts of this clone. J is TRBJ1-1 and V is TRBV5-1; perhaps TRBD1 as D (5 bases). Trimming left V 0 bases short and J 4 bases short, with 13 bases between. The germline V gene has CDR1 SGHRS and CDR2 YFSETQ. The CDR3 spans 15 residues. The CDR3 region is CASSLEGPPATEAFF. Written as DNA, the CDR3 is TGCGCCAGCAGCTTGGAGGGGCCGCCAGCCACTGAAGCTTTCTTT.

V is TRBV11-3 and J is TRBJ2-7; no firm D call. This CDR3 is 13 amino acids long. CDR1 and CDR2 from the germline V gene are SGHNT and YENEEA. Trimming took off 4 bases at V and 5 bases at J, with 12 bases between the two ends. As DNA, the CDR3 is TGTGCCAGCAGCTCCAGTAATTCAAACGAGCAGTACTTC. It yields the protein CASSSSNSNEQYF.

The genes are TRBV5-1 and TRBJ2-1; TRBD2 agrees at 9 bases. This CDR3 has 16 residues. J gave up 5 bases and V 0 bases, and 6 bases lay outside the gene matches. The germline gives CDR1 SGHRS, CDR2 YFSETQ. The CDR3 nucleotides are TGCGCCAGCAGCTTGGGGGGCGGGAGGGCAAACAATGAGCAGTTCTTC. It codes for CASSLGGGRANNEQFF.

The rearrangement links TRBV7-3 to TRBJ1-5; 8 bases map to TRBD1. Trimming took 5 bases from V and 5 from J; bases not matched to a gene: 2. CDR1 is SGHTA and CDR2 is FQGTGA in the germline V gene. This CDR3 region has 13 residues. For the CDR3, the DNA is TGTGCCAGCAGCCCAGGGGGCGATCAGCCCCAGCATTTT. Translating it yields CASSPGGDQPQHF.